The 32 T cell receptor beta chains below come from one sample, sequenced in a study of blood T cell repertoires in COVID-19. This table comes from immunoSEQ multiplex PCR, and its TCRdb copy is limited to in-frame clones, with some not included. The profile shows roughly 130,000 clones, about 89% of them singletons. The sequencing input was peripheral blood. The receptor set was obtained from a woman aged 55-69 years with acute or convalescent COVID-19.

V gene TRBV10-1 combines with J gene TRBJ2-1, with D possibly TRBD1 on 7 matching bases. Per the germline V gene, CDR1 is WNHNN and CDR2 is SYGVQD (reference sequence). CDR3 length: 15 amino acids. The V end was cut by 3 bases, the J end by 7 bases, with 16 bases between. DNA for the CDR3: TGCGCCAGCAGTGATTTCAGGGCAGGGGGGAATGAGCAGTTCTTC. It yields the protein CASSDFRAGGNEQFF.

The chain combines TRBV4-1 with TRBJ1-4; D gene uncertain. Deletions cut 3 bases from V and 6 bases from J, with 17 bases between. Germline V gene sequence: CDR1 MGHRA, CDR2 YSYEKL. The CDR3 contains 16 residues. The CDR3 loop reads CASSQSRLRIYEKLFF. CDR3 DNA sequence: TGCGCCAGCAGCCAGTCCCGTCTGCGGATATATGAAAAACTGTTTTTT.

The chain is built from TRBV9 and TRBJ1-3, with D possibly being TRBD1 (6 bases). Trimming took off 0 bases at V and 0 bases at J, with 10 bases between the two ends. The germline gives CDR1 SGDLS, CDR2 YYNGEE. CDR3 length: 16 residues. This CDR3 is CASSVEGHNSGNTIYF. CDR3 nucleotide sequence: TGTGCCAGCAGCGTAGAGGGACACAACTCTGGAAACACCATATATTTT. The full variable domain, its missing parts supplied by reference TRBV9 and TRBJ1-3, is DSGVTQTPKHLITATGQRVTLRCSPRSGDLSVYWYQQSLDQGLQFLIQYYNGEERAKGNILERFSAQQFPDLHSELNLSSLELGDSALYFCASSVEGHNSGNTIYFGEGSWLTVV.

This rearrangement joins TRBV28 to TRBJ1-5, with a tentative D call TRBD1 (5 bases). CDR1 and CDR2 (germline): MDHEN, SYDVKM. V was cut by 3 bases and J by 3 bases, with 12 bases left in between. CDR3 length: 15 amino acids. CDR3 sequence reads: CASSFGRVHNQPQHF. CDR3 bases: TGTGCCAGCAGTTTTGGCAGGGTCCACAATCAGCCCCAGCATTTT.

The CDR3, as DNA: TGTGCCAGCAGGTACCGACAGGATAACACTGAAGCTTTCTTT. Amino acids: CASRYRQDNTEAFF. The chain combines TRBV7-9 with TRBJ1-1; possibly TRBD1 for D (6 bases). CDR1 SEHNR and CDR2 FQNEAQ come from the germline V gene (reference sequence). This CDR3 has 14 residues. V gave up 6 bases and J gave up 2 bases, with 13 bases separating them.

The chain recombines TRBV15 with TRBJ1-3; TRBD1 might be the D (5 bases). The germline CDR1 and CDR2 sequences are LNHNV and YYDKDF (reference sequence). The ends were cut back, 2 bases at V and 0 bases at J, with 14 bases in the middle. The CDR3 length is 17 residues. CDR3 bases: TGTGCCACCAGCAGAATAACAGGACCTCCCTCTGGAAACACCATATATTTT. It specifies CATSRITGPPSGNTIYF.

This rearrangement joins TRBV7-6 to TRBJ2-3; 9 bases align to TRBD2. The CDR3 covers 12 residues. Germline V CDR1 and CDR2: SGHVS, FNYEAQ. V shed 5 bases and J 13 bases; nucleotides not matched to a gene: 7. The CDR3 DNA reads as TGTGCCAGCAGCCAGACTAGCGGAGGAGAGTATTTT. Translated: CASSQTSGGEYF.

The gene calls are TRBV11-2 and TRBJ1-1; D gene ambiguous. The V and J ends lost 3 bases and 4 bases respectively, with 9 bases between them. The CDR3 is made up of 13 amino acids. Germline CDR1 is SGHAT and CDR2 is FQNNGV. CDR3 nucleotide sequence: TGTGCCAGCAGCTTGGCTGAGGTCACTGAAGCTTTCTTT. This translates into CASSLAEVTEAFF.

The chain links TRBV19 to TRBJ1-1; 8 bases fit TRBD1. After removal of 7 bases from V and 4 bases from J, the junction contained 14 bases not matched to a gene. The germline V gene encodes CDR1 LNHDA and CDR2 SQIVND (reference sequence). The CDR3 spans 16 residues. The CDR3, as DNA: TGTGCCAGTAACAAACCAGGGGGCTGGAGTGGCACTGAAGCTTTCTTT. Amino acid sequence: CASNKPGGWSGTEAFF.

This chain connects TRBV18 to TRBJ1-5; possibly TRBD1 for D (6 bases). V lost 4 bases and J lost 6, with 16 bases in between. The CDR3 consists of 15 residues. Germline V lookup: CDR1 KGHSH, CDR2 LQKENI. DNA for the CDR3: TGTGCCAGCTCACGAAGCACAGGGAGGGGTCAGCCCCAGCATTTT. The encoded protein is CASSRSTGRGQPQHF.

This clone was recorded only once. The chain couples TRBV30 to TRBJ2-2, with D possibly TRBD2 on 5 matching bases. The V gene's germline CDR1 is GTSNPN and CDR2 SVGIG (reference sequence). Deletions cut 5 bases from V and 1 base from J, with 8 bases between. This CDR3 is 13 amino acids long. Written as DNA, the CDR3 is TGTGCCTGGGGCAGCGGGAACACCGGGGAGCTGTTTTTT. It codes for CAWGSGNTGELFF.

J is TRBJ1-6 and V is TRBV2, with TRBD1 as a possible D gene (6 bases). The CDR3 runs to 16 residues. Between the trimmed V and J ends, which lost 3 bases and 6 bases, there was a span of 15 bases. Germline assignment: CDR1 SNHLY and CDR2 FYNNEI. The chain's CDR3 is CASSEQGRGGNSPLHF. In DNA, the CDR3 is TGTGCCAGCAGTGAGCAGGGGAGGGGAGGTAATTCACCCCTCCACTTT.

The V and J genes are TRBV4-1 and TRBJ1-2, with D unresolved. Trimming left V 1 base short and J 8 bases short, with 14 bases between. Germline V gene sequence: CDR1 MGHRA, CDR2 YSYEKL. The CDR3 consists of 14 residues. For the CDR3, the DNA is TGCGCCAGCAGCCAAGTAGCTGGTCTCGGCGGCTACACCTTC. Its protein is CASSQVAGLGGYTF.

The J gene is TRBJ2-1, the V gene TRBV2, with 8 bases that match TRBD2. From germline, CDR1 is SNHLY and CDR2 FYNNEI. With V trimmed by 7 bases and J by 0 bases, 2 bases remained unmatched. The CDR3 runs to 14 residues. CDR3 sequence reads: CASKSGSSYNEQFF. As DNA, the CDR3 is TGTGCCAGCAAAAGCGGGAGCTCCTACAATGAGCAGTTCTTC. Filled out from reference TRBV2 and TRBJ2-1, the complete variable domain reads EPEVTQTPSHQVTQMGQEVILRCVPISNHLYFYWYRQILGQKVEFLVSFYNNEISEKSEIFDDQFSVERPDGSNFTLKIRSTKLEDSAMYFCASKSGSSYNEQFFGPGTRLTVL.

In DNA, the CDR3 is TGTGCCAGCAGCTCGCGGCAGGGAAACAATGAGCAGTTCTTC. Its translation: CASSSRQGNNEQFF. The V gene is TRBV11-2, the J gene TRBJ2-1, with D possibly TRBD1 on 5 matching bases. Germline loops: CDR1 SGHAT, CDR2 FQNNGV. The CDR3 consists of 14 residues. V lost 4 bases to trimming and J lost 5 bases, with 12 bases between them.

In DNA form, the CDR3 reads TGTGCCAGCAGCGTAACCGGACTAGCGAGGAATGAGCAGTTCTTC. This sequence encodes CASSVTGLARNEQFF. The chain joins TRBV9 to TRBJ2-1, with TRBD2 matching 9 bases. CDR1 and CDR2 from the germline V gene are SGDLS and YYNGEE. V dropped 1 base and J dropped 7; count of bases not matched to a gene: 6. The CDR3 length is 15 residues. The full variable domain, in which reference TRBV9 and TRBJ2-1 provide the parts outside the CDR3, is DSGVTQTPKHLITATGQRVTLRCSPRSGDLSVYWYQQSLDQGLQFLIQYYNGEERAKGNILERFSAQQFPDLHSELNLSSLELGDSALYFCASSVTGLARNEQFFGPGTRLTVL.

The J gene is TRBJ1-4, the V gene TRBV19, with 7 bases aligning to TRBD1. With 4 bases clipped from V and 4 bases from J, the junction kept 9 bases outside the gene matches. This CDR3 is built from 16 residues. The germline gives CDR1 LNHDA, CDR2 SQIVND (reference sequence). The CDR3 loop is CASSTLGQSFNEKLFF. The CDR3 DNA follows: TGTGCCAGTAGTACCTTGGGACAGAGTTTTAATGAAAAACTGTTTTTT.

The CDR3 is CASSLDTDQPQHF. The CDR3 region has the DNA TGCGCCAGCAGCTTGGATACTGATCAGCCCCAGCATTTT. The chain carries TRBV5-1 and TRBJ1-5, with D unresolved. This CDR3 is 13 amino acids long. Trimming took off 0 bases at V and 5 bases at J, with 6 bases between the two ends. Germline V gene data show CDR1 as SGHRS and CDR2 as YFSETQ.

This chain's CDR3 is CAWIQRVGNTIYF. The CDR3 DNA is TGTGCCTGGATACAACGGGTCGGAAACACCATATATTTT. This chain uses TRBV30 with TRBJ1-3; D is ambiguous. The CDR3 has 13 residues. Germline loops: CDR1 GTSNPN, CDR2 SVGIG (reference sequence). V lost 4 bases to trimming and J lost 4 bases, with 11 bases between them.

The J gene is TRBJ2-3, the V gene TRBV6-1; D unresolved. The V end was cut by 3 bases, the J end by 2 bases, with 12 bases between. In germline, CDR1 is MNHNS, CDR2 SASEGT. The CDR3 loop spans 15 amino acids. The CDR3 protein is CASSDSGGFTDTQYF. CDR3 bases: TGTGCCAGCAGTGACAGTGGCGGTTTCACAGATACGCAGTATTTT.

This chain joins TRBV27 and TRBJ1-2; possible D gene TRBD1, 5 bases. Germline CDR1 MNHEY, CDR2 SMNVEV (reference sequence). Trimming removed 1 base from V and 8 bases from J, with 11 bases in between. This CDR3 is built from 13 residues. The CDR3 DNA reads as TGTGCCAGCAGTTTATGGGGGACTGGGGGCTACACCTTC. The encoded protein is CASSLWGTGGYTF.

The CDR3 nucleotides read TGTGCCATCAGAACTAGCGGCCAGGGGCGAGAGACCCAGTACTTC. Translating it yields CAIRTSGQGRETQYF. The chain employs TRBV10-3 and TRBJ2-5, with 8 positions matching TRBD2. Trimming removed 6 bases from V and 4 bases from J; junction bases left unmatched: 10. The CDR3 runs 15 residues. CDR1 and CDR2 (germline): ENHRY, SYGVKD.

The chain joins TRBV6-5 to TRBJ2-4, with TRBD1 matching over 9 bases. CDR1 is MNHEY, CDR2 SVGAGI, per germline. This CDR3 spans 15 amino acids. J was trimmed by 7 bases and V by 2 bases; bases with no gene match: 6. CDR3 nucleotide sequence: TGTGCCAGCAGTTACCGCGGGACAGGGCGCAACATTCAGTACTTC. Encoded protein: CASSYRGTGRNIQYF.

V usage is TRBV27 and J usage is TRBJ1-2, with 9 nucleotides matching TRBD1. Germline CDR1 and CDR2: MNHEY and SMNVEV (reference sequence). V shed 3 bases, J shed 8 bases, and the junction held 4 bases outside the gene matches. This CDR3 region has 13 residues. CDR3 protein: CASSFGQGRGYTF. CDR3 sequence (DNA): TGTGCCAGCAGTTTCGGACAGGGGAGGGGCTACACCTTC.

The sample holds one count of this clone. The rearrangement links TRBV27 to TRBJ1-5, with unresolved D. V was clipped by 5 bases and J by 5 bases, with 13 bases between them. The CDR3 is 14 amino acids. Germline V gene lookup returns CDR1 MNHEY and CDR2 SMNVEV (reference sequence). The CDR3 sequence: CASSQGSGYQPQHF. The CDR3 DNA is TGTGCCAGCAGTCAAGGATCAGGCTATCAGCCCCAGCATTTT.

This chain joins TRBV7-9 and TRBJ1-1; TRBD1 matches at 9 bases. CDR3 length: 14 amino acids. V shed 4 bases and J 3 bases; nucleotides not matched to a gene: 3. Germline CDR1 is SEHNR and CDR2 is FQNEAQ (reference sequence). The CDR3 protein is CASSSRDRDTEAFF. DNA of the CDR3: TGTGCCAGCAGCTCCCGGGACAGGGACACTGAAGCTTTCTTT.

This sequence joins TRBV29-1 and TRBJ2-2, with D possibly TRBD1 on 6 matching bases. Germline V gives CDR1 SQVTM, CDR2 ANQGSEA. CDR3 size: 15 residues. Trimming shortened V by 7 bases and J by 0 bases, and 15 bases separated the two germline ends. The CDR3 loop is CSATDRNANTGELFF. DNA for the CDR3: TGCAGCGCCACGGACAGAAACGCGAACACCGGGGAGCTGTTTTTT.

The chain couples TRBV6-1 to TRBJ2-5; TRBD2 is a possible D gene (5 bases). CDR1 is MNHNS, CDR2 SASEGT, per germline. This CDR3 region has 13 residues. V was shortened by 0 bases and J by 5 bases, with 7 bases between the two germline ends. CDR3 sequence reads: CASSEAGVETQYF. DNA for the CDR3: TGTGCCAGCAGTGAAGCGGGAGTGGAGACCCAGTACTTC.

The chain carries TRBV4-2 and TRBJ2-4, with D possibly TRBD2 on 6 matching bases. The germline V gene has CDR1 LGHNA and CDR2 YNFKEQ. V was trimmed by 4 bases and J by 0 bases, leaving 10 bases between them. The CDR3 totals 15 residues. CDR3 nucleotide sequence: TGTGCCAGCAGCCGAGAAGCGGGAGCCAAAAACATTCAGTACTTC. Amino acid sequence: CASSREAGAKNIQYF.

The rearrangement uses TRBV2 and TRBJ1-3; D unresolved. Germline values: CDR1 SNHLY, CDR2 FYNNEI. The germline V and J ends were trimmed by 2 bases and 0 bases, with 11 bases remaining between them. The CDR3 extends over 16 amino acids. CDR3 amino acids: CASSERTTSSGNTIYF. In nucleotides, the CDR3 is TGTGCCAGCAGTGAACGCACCACCAGCTCTGGAAACACCATATATTTT.

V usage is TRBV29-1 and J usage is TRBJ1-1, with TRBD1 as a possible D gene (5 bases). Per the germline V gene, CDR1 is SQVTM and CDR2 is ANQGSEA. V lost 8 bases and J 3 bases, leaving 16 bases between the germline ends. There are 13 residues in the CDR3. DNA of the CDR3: TGCAGCACAATATCAGGAGGGGACACTGAAGCTTTCTTT. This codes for CSTISGGDTEAFF.

The CDR3 bases are TGTGCCAGCAGCTTGAGGGAATTCGATACGCAGTATTTT. Translation gives CASSLREFDTQYF. The chain links TRBV11-2 to TRBJ2-3; tentative D call: TRBD2 (5 bases). Trimming took 3 bases from V and 6 from J, leaving 10 bases between them. Germline lookup yields CDR1 SGHAT and CDR2 FQNNGV. The CDR3 consists of 13 residues.